This T cell receptor beta chain is drawn from a study of CD8+CD57+ T cells in acquired aplastic anemia. For the study at large: When averaged, DNA from sorted CD4+ and CD8+ cells came to approximately 3 ug.

The study's findings and limits: Overlapping CD8+ CDR3 repertoires of patients and controls contained roughly 27 shared sequences. Significant differences in CD8+ Simpson's diversity were not observed between patients and controls.

CDR3 length: 17 residues. Germline-derived CDR1 and CDR2 are LNHNV and YYDKDF (reference sequence). The V end was cut by 0 bases, the J end by 5 bases, with 20 bases between. Profiling that covered TCR beta VDJ and CDR3 relied on genomic DNA as its template. TCRdb independently ran MiXCR on the reads; one entry per CDR3 protein. Of 150,000 to 200,000 distinct CDR3 sequences listed, 50% to 75% are singletons. Turning to this clonotype: Antigen unknown.

This sequence joins TRBV15 and TRBJ2-7; perhaps TRBD1 as D (5 bases). The origin of this receptor is a human donor with severe aplastic anemia or a healthy control (not recorded which). Sequences were obtained from sorted CD4+, CD8+, or CD8+CD57+ T cells (not recorded which) from PBMCs. This chain's CDR3 is CATSRDDYLGHGNEQYF. The CDR3 DNA is TGTGCCACCAGCAGAGATGATTACCTAGGACATGGAAACGAGCAGTACTTC.